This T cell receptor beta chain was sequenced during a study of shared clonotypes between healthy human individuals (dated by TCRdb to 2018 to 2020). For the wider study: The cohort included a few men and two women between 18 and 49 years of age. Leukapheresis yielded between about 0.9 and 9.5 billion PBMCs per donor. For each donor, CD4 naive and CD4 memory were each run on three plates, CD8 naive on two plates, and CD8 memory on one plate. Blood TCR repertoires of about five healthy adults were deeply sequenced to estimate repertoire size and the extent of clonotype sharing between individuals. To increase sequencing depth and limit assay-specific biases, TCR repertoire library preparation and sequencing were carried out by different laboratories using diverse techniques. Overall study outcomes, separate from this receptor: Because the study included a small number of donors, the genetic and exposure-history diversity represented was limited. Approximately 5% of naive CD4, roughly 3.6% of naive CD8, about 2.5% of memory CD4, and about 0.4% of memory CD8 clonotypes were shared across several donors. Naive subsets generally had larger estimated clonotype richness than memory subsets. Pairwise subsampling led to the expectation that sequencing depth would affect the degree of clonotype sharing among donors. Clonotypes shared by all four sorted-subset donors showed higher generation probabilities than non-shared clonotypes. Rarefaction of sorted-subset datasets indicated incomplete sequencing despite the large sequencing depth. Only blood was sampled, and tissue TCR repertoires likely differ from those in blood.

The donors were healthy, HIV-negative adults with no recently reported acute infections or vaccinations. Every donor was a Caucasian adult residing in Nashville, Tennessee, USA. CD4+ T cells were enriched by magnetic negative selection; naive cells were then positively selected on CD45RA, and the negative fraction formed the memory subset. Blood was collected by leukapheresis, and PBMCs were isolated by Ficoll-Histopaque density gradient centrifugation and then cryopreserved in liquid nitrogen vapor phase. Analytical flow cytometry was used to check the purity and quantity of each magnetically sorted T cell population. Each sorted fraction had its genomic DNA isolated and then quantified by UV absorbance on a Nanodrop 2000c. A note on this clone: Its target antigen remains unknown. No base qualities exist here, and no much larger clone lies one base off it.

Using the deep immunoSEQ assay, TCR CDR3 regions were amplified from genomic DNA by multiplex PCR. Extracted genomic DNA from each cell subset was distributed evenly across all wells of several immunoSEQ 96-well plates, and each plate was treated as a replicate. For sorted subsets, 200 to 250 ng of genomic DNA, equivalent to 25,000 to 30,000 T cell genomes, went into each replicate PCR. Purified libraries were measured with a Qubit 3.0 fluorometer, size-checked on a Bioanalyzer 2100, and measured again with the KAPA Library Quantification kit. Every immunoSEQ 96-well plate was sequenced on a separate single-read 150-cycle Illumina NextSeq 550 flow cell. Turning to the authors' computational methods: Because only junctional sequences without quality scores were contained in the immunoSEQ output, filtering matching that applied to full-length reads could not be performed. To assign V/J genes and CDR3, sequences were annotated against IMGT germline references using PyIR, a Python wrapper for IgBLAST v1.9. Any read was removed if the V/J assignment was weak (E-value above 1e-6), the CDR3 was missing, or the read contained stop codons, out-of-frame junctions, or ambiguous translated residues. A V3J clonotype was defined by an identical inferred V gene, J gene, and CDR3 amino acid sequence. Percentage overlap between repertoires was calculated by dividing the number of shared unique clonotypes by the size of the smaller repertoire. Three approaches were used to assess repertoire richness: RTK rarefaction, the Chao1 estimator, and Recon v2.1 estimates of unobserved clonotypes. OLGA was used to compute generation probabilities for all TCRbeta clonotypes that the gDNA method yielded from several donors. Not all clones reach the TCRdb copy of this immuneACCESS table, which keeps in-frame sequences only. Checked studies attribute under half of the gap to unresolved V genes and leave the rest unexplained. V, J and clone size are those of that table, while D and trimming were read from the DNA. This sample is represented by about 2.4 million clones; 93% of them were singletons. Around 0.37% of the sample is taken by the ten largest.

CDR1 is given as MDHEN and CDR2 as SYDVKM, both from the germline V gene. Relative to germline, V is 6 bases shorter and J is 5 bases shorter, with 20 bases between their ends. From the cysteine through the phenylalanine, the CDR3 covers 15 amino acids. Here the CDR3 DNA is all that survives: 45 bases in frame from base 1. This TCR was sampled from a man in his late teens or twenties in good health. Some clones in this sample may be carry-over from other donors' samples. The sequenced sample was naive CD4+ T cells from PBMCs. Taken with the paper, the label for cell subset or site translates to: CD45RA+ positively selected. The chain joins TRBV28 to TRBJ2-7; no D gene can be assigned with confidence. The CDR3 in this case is CASSQTKGSRNEQYF. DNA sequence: TGTGCCAGCAGCCAGACCAAAGGTAGTAGAAACGAGCAGTACTTC.